This is a list of T cell receptor beta chains from one sample in a study of blood T cell dynamics during melanoma immunotherapy. Profiled with immunoSEQ multiplex PCR; TCRdb holds only in-frame clones, not every one. The profile shows several thousand clones, about 80% of them singletons. Sample: blood, taken from a patient treated with checkpoint blockade. The receptors were sampled from a human donor with melanoma. The CDR3 runs from the conserved cysteine through the conserved F or W. The D gene is left open where the match is weak. The listing skips clone size in some rows; elsewhere it reads once, few, many or a size class.

CDR3 DNA | CDR3 protein | D gene | clone size | J gene | V gene
TGTGCCAGTAGTATAGAGGTAAGGACAGGGTATCATCAGCCCCAGCATTTT | CASSIEVRTGYHQPQHF | TRBD1 | - | TRBJ1-5 | TRBV19
TGCGCCAGCAGCCACGCCTTCACAGATACGCAGTATTTT | CASSHAFTDTQYF | - | - | TRBJ2-3 | TRBV4-1
TGCGCCAGCAGCTTGAGGGCAGCGGAGAGGCTAGCGGGAGCGGCCAATGAGCAGTTCTTC | CASSLRAAERLAGAANEQFF | TRBD2 | - | TRBJ2-1 | TRBV5-1
TGTGCCAGCAGCGGGGGGGCCCTCCAAGGGGAGACCCAGTACTTC | CASSGGALQGETQYF | - | few | TRBJ2-5 | TRBV7-6
TGTGCCAGCTCACCAACTCCCCCCGGGACAGGGGGAGCTGGGGCCAACGTCCTGACTTTC | CASSPTPPGTGGAGANVLTF | TRBD1 | - | TRBJ2-6 | TRBV18
TGTGCCACCAGCAGAGATTCGGGAGGGGTCGGAGAAGCTTTCTTT | CATSRDSGGVGEAFF | - | - | TRBJ1-1 | TRBV15
TGCGCCAGCAGCCTGGGGGGTCGGACTAATGAGCAGTTCTTC | CASSLGGRTNEQFF | - | once | TRBJ2-1 | TRBV4-1
TGTGCCAGCAGCCAAGATTTTTCCAGGGGGCTTGGGGGCTACACCTTC | CASSQDFSRGLGGYTF | TRBD1 | - | TRBJ1-2 | TRBV4-2
TGTGCCAGCAGCCCTTCTGGACTAGCGCACACCGGGGAGCTGTTTTTT | CASSPSGLAHTGELFF | TRBD2 | - | TRBJ2-2 | TRBV14
TGTGCCAGCAGTGGACGGAACAATCAGCCCCAGCATTTT | CASSGRNNQPQHF | - | - | TRBJ1-5 | TRBV6-1
TGTGCCAGCTCAGCGACTAGCGGGGGGACCTTAGAGACCCAGTACTTC | CASSATSGGTLETQYF | TRBD2 | - | TRBJ2-5 | TRBV18
TGTGCCAGCAGCTCGGGGTCTGGAAACACCATATATTTT | CASSSGSGNTIYF | - | - | TRBJ1-3 | TRBV7-9
TGTGCCAGTAGTCGGAGGGGGGGACTCTCCTACAATGAGCAGTTCTTC | CASSRRGGLSYNEQFF | - | - | TRBJ2-1 | TRBV19
TGTGCCAGTAAACAAGATGGTGGCACCGTGTTCAATCAGCCCCAGCATTTT | CASKQDGGTVFNQPQHF | - | few | TRBJ1-5 | TRBV19
TGTGCCAGCAGTCTCGTACAGGGCTCCCGAAACACCATATATTTT | CASSLVQGSRNTIYF | - | - | TRBJ1-3 | TRBV14
TGTGCCAGCTCACGAACTGGGGGGGACACCGGGGAGCTGTTTTTT | CASSRTGGDTGELFF | TRBD2 | few | TRBJ2-2 | TRBV18
TGTGCCAGCGGACAGGGGGCAAGAGGGGCCAACGTCCTGACTTTC | CASGQGARGANVLTF | TRBD1 | - | TRBJ2-6 | TRBV11-2
TGTGCCTGGAGTAGCGGCCTAACAGGGCTCAATCAGCCCCAGCATTTT | CAWSSGLTGLNQPQHF | - | - | TRBJ1-5 | TRBV30
TGTGCCAGCAGTCTCTACAGGGGGAAAGACTACGAGCAGTACTTC | CASSLYRGKDYEQYF | TRBD1 | - | TRBJ2-7 | TRBV6-5
TGTGCCAGTAGTCCGGGACTATACTACGAGCAGTACTTC | CASSPGLYYEQYF | TRBD2 | few | TRBJ2-7 | TRBV19
TGCGCCAGCAGCCAATCGGGGGGCTACGAGCAGTACTTC | CASSQSGGYEQYF | TRBD2 | few | TRBJ2-7 | TRBV4-1
TGTGCCAGCAGTATCCCCTATGGCTACACCTTC | CASSIPYGYTF | - | - | TRBJ1-2 | TRBV6-1